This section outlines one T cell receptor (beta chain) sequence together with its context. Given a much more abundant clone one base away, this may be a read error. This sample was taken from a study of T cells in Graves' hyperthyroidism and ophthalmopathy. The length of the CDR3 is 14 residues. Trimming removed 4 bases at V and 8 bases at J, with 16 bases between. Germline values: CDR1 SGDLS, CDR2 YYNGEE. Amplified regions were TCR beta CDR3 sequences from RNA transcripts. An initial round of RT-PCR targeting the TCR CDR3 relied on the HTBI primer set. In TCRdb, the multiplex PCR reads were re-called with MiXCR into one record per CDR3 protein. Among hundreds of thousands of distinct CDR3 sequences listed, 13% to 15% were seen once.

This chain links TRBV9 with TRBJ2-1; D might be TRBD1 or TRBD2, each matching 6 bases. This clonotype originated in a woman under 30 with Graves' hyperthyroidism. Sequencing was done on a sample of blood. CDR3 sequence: CASSPRAGHDEQFF. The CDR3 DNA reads TGTGCCAGCAGCCCTCGTGCGGGACACGATGAGCAGTTCTTC.